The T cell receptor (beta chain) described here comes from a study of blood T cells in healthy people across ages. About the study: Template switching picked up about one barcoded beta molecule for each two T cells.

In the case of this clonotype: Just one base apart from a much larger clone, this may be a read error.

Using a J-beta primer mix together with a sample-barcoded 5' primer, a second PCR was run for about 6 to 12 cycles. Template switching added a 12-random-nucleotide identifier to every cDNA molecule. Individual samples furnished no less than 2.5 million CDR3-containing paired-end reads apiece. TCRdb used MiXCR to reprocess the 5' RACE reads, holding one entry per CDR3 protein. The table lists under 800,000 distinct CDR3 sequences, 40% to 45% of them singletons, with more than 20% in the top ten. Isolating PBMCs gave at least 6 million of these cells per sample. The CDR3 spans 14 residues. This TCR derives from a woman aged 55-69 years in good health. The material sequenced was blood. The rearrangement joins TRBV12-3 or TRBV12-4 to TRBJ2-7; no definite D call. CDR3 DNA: TGTGCCGGCAGTTTACGGCAGCTCTCCTACGAGCAGTACTTC. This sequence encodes CAGSLRQLSYEQYF.